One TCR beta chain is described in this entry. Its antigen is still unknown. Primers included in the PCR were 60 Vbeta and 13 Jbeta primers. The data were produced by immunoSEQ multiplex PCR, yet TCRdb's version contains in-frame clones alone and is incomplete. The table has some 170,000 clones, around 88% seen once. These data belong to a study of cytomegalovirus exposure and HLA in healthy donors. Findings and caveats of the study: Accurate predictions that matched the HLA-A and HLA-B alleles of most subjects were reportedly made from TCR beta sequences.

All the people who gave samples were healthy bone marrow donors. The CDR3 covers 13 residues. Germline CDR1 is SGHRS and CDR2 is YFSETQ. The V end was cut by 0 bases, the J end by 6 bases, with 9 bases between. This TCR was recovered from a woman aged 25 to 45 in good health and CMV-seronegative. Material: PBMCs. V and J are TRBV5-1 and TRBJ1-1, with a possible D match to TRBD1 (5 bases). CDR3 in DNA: TGCGCCAGCAGCTTGGGCGGGGCTGCTGAAGCTTTCTTT. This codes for CASSLGGAAEAFF.